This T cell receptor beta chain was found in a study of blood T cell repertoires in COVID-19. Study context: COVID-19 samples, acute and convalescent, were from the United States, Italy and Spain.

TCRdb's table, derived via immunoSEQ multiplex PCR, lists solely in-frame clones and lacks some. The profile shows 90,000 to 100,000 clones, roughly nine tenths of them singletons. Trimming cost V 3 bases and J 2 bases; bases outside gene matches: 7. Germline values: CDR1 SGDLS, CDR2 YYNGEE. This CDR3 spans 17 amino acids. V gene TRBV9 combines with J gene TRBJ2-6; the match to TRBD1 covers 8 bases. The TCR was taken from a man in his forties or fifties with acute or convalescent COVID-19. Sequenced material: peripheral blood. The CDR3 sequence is CASSAGQGVAGANVLTF. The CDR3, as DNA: TGTGCCAGCAGCGCAGGACAGGGTGTGGCTGGGGCCAACGTCCTGACTTTC. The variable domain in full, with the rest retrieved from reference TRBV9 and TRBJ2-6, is DSGVTQTPKHLITATGQRVTLRCSPRSGDLSVYWYQQSLDQGLQFLIQYYNGEERAKGNILERFSAQQFPDLHSELNLSSLELGDSALYFCASSAGQGVAGANVLTFGAGSRLTVL.